These 31 T cell receptor beta chains came from one sample sequenced in a study of T-cell reconstitution after alpha-beta-depleted transplantation in children. This sample's TCRbeta library carried unique molecular identifier barcodes. TCRdb reprocessed the PCR reads via MiXCR and lists one record per CDR3 protein. Counted here are 400,000 to 500,000 distinct CDR3 sequences, about a tenth occurring once; the ten biggest clones make up roughly 5.1%. Sequencing was performed on PBMCs from the stem cell graft donor, taken from the stem cell graft. Every receptor here comes from a human donor who donated a stem cell graft to a child with acute myeloid leukemia.

V and J are TRBV18 and TRBJ2-1; TRBD1 matches at 7 bases. With 5 bases clipped from V and 7 bases from J, the junction kept 8 bases outside the gene matches. CDR3 size: 14 residues. CDR1 and CDR2 (germline): KGHSH, LQKENI. CDR3 amino acids: CASSSGLQGNEQFF. In DNA, the CDR3 is TGTGCCAGCTCATCGGGTTTACAGGGGAATGAGCAGTTCTTC.

This clonotype was counted between two and nine times. This rearrangement joins TRBV6-1 to TRBJ2-7; D unresolved. Trimming removed 8 bases from V and 0 bases from J, with 17 bases in between. The CDR3 is made up of 15 amino acids. Germline CDR1 is MNHNS and CDR2 is SASEGT. CDR3 loop: CASGKDPSYSYEQYF. CDR3 bases: TGTGCCAGCGGCAAGGACCCCTCTTACTCCTACGAGCAGTACTTC.

This clonotype has at least ten counts. V usage is TRBV7-2 and J usage is TRBJ2-4, with 7 nucleotides matching TRBD2. Germline V CDR1 and CDR2: SGHTA, FQGNSA. This CDR3 has 13 residues. V trimming: 1 base; J trimming: 6 bases; junction bases outside the gene matches: 0. The CDR3 DNA reads TGTGCCAGCAGCTTAGGCGGGGGAAACATTCAGTACTTC. This translates into CASSLGGGNIQYF.

This clonotype was counted only a few times. The rearrangement links TRBV20-1 to TRBJ2-5; D is possibly TRBD2 (6 bases). The CDR3 covers 13 residues. Germline V lookup: CDR1 DFQATT, CDR2 SNEGSKA (reference sequence). V was pared by 3 bases and J by 2 bases, with 10 bases between. The CDR3 DNA reads TGCAGTGCTAGCCCGGGACTTCAAGAGACCCAGTACTTC. Amino acid sequence: CSASPGLQETQYF.

The rearrangement joins TRBV29-1 to TRBJ2-7, with 9 bases lining up with TRBD2. Germline assignment: CDR1 SQVTM and CDR2 ANQGSEA. This CDR3 contains 16 residues. J gave up 2 bases and V 3 bases, and 11 bases lay outside the gene matches. The CDR3 DNA reads TGCAGCGTTGAGCGTCCCGCTAGCGGGAAGACCTACGAGCAGTACTTC. This codes for CSVERPASGKTYEQYF.

This clonotype was detected ten times or more. The chain carries TRBV20-1 and TRBJ1-1; TRBD1 matches 9 bases. The CDR3 loop spans 14 amino acids. Germline-derived CDR1 and CDR2 are DFQATT and SNEGSKA (reference sequence). J gave up 11 bases and V 1 base, and 11 bases lay outside the gene matches. In DNA form, the CDR3 reads TGCAGTGCTAGAGCCGGGACAGGGATGGGGGGTGCTTTCTTT. Translating gives CSARAGTGMGGAFF.

This clonotype was found a few times. The chain recombines TRBV12-3 or TRBV12-4 with TRBJ2-5; perhaps D is TRBD1 or TRBD2 (6 bases each). The V and J ends lost 8 bases and 1 base respectively, with 14 bases between them. The CDR3 is made up of 14 amino acids. CDR3 DNA sequence: TGTGCCAGCCTAGGGTGGGGGGCCCAAGAGACCCAGTACTTC. Translating it yields CASLGWGAQETQYF.

This clonotype appeared many times. The chain recombines TRBV20-1 with TRBJ1-6, with 7 bases that match TRBD1. Germline V lookup: CDR1 DFQATT, CDR2 SNEGSKA (reference sequence). The CDR3 has 14 amino acids. Trimming cost V 5 bases and J 9 bases; bases outside gene matches: 10. CDR3 in amino acids: CSASRGLGGSPLHF. CDR3 DNA sequence: TGCAGTGCTTCGAGGGGGCTAGGGGGTTCACCCCTCCACTTT.

This clonotype was detected only a few times. The chain combines TRBV5-1 with TRBJ2-7; no clear D gene. Germline V gives CDR1 SGHRS, CDR2 YFSETQ. V lost 0 bases and J 0 bases, leaving 13 bases between the germline ends. There are 16 residues in the CDR3. Here the CDR3 DNA reads TGCGCCAGCAGCTTGGAGGTGCGGCTCGGCTCCTACGAGCAGTACTTC. Amino acid sequence: CASSLEVRLGSYEQYF.

This clonotype came up many times. This chain joins TRBV5-5 and TRBJ2-1; D is perhaps TRBD1 or TRBD2 (6 bases each). The germline V and J ends were trimmed by 4 bases and 8 bases, with 13 bases remaining between them. In germline, CDR1 is SGHKS, CDR2 YYEKEE (reference sequence). This CDR3 has 13 residues. CDR3 sequence: CASSALGGDEQFF. DNA of the CDR3: TGTGCCAGCAGCGCCCTGGGGGGCGATGAGCAGTTCTTC.

This clonotype has ten or more counts. This sequence joins TRBV29-1 and TRBJ2-5; D not resolved. The CDR3 sequence is 11 residues long. V was pared by 3 bases and J by 2 bases, with 4 bases between. Germline V lookup: CDR1 SQVTM, CDR2 ANQGSEA. CDR3 sequence (DNA): TGCAGCGTTGATAATCAAGAGACCCAGTACTTC. It translates to CSVDNQETQYF.

The chain combines TRBV19 with TRBJ2-1; TRBD2 might be the D (5 bases). The CDR3 spans 16 residues. Germline assignment: CDR1 LNHDA and CDR2 SQIVND (reference sequence). Between the trimmed V and J ends, which lost 6 bases and 2 bases, there was a span of 17 bases. The CDR3, as DNA: TGTGCCAGTAGCAAGACGGACTTTCGGGCCTACAATGAGCAGTTCTTC. As protein: CASSKTDFRAYNEQFF.

This clonotype was seen repeatedly, ten times or more. The V gene is TRBV7-2, the J gene TRBJ2-3; perhaps TRBD2 as D (7 bases). The CDR3 sequence is 16 residues long. Per germline, CDR1 SGHTA and CDR2 FQGNSA. With 3 bases removed from V and 6 bases from J, the gap between germline ends came to 19 bases. The CDR3 DNA sequence: TGTGCCAGCAGCTTCCCCATCCGGGGGGCTGCCGATACGCAGTATTTT. This gives the protein CASSFPIRGAADTQYF.

This sequence joins TRBV20-1 and TRBJ2-7, with TRBD1 as a possible D gene (6 bases). Between the trimmed V and J ends, which lost 4 bases and 0 bases, there was a span of 13 bases. In germline, CDR1 is DFQATT, CDR2 SNEGSKA (reference sequence). This CDR3 has 14 amino acids. The CDR3 is CSAKDRQGSYEQYF. The CDR3 DNA reads TGCAGTGCTAAAGACAGGCAGGGCTCCTACGAGCAGTACTTC.

This clonotype appeared many times. The chain recombines TRBV6-2 or TRBV6-3 with TRBJ1-2; D uncertain. Germline values: CDR1 MNHEY, CDR2 SVGEGT. V dropped 6 bases and J dropped 7 bases, with 18 bases sitting between them. This CDR3 has 14 amino acids. CDR3 sequence: CASSVRLAGVGYTF. In DNA form, the CDR3 reads TGTGCCAGCAGCGTTCGACTAGCGGGAGTTGGCTACACCTTC.

This clonotype was found many times. This chain links TRBV10-3 with TRBJ2-3, with D unresolved. V was pared by 6 bases and J by 4 bases, with 5 bases between. The CDR3 loop spans 11 amino acids. In germline, CDR1 is ENHRY, CDR2 SYGVKD. The CDR3 protein is CAIRGSDTQYF. As DNA, the CDR3 is TGTGCCATCAGGGGTTCAGATACGCAGTATTTT.

This clonotype has a handful of counts. This rearrangement joins TRBV6-5 to TRBJ2-5; TRBD2 matches 12 bases. V dropped 5 bases and J dropped 5; count of bases not matched to a gene: 6. In germline, CDR1 is MNHEY, CDR2 SVGAGI. This CDR3 region has 15 residues. The CDR3 DNA reads as TGTGCCAGCAGTAACCGACTAGCGGGAGTGGAGACCCAGTACTTC. Its protein product is CASSNRLAGVETQYF.

This clonotype was seen more than once but under ten times. The chain has TRBV29-1 and TRBJ1-1; D gene unclear. Germline lookup yields CDR1 SQVTM and CDR2 ANQGSEA. V gave up 0 bases and J gave up 4 bases, with 6 bases separating them. This CDR3 is built from 12 residues. The CDR3 DNA follows: TGCAGCGTTGAAGATCCCGGCACTGAAGCTTTCTTT. As protein: CSVEDPGTEAFF.

This clonotype was counted at least ten times. V and J are TRBV12-3 or TRBV12-4 and TRBJ1-1; D is ambiguous. The CDR3 is 12 amino acids. The ends were cut back, 6 bases at V and 9 bases at J, with 14 bases in the middle. The CDR3 spells CASSPLEGKAFF. The CDR3 nucleotides are TGTGCCAGCAGCCCGCTTGAGGGAAAAGCTTTCTTT.

This clonotype was seen many times. The V call is TRBV7-2, the J call TRBJ2-3, with 8 bases that match TRBD2. This CDR3 is built from 15 residues. V lost 1 base and J lost 3; bases outside the gene matches: 3. The germline V gene has CDR1 SGHTA and CDR2 FQGNSA. CDR3 sequence reads: CASSLVAGSTDTQYF. The CDR3 DNA reads as TGTGCCAGCAGCTTAGTAGCGGGGAGTACAGATACGCAGTATTTT.

CDR3 protein: CASSSTGGWGDTQYF. The CDR3 bases are TGTGCCAGCAGCTCCACAGGGGGCTGGGGGGATACGCAGTATTTT. The rearrangement joins TRBV7-2 to TRBJ2-3; 9 positions agree with TRBD1. J was trimmed by 6 bases and V by 4 bases; bases with no gene match: 8. Germline-derived CDR1 and CDR2 are SGHTA and FQGNSA. This CDR3 has 15 amino acids.

This clonotype was seen only a few times. V gene TRBV2 combines with J gene TRBJ1-6, with 9 bases that match TRBD1. V shed 3 bases and J 7 bases; nucleotides not matched to a gene: 7. The CDR3 loop spans 16 amino acids. Looked up from germline, CDR1 is SNHLY and CDR2 is FYNNEI. The CDR3 DNA is TGTGCCAGCAGTGATAGGGGGACAGGGACGAATTCACCCCTCCACTTT. Residues: CASSDRGTGTNSPLHF.

This clonotype appeared a few times. The CDR3 DNA reads TGCAGTGCAAACGGACTAGCGGGGAATGAGCAGTTCTTC. Protein product: CSANGLAGNEQFF. The J gene is TRBJ2-1, the V gene TRBV20-1, with 12 nucleotides matching TRBD2. Trimming took 6 bases from V and 7 from J; bases not matched to a gene: 4. Germline CDR1 DFQATT, CDR2 SNEGSKA (reference sequence). The CDR3 has 13 residues.

This clonotype was counted between two and nine times. The genes are TRBV6-2 or TRBV6-3 and TRBJ2-6; TRBD2 is a possible D gene (6 bases). Trimming left V 7 bases short and J 0 bases short, with 13 bases between. The CDR3 contains 16 residues. Looked up from germline, CDR1 is MNHEY and CDR2 is SVGEGT. The CDR3 region has the DNA TGTGCCAGCACGGGCGGGGTGTTCTCTGGGGCCAACGTCCTGACTTTC. It specifies CASTGGVFSGANVLTF.

The chain recombines TRBV13 with TRBJ2-2, with a possible D match to TRBD1 (6 bases). The V gene lost 5 bases and the J gene lost 6 bases, with 16 bases spanning the gap. This CDR3 comprises 15 residues. Per the germline V gene, CDR1 is PRHDT and CDR2 is FYEKMQ (reference sequence). Here the CDR3 reads CASSRLGAFPGELFF. CDR3 nucleotides: TGTGCCAGCAGCCGACTGGGGGCCTTCCCCGGGGAGCTGTTTTTT.

There are many counts of this clonotype. This chain uses TRBV5-1 with TRBJ1-1; 9 bases match TRBD1. CDR1 is SGHRS and CDR2 is YFSETQ in the germline V gene. V gave up 0 bases and J gave up 5 bases; unmatched junction bases: 5. The CDR3 length is 15 residues. The CDR3 is CASSLAGQGWTEAFF. The CDR3 DNA reads TGCGCCAGCAGCTTGGCCGGACAGGGGTGGACTGAAGCTTTCTTT.

This clonotype has a count of ten or more. The rearrangement uses TRBV10-2 and TRBJ1-1; D is undetermined. Trimming left V 4 bases short and J 5 bases short, with 14 bases between. The CDR3 has 14 amino acids. CDR1 WSHSY and CDR2 SAAADI come from the germline V gene. The CDR3 bases are TGCGCCAGCAGTGGGTCGAGCCTCGGGACTGAAGCTTTCTTT. It codes for CASSGSSLGTEAFF.

This clonotype was detected a few times. The chain employs TRBV6-1 and TRBJ2-5; D might be TRBD1 (6 bases). The CDR3 has 15 amino acids. Germline V CDR1 and CDR2: MNHNS, SASEGT. The V end lost 6 bases, the J end lost 5 bases, and 19 bases lay between the germline ends. The CDR3 DNA sequence: TGTGCCAGCAGAGCACAGGGTCTGGGCGGGGAGACCCAGTACTTC. Protein: CASRAQGLGGETQYF.

The rearrangement links TRBV29-1 to TRBJ2-7, with 11 bases identical to TRBD2. The CDR3 length is 13 residues. V was clipped by 3 bases and J by 3 bases; unmatched bases: 1. Per the germline V gene, CDR1 is SQVTM and CDR2 is ANQGSEA. CDR3 sequence reads: CSVETSGVYEQYF. The CDR3 DNA reads TGCAGCGTTGAGACTAGCGGGGTCTACGAGCAGTACTTC.

The gene calls are TRBV5-8 and TRBJ1-6; 9 nucleotides match TRBD1. With 3 bases clipped from V and 10 bases from J, the junction kept 5 bases outside the gene matches. There are 14 residues in the CDR3. From germline, CDR1 is SGHTS and CDR2 YDEGEE. CDR3 DNA: TGTGCCAGCAGCTGGGGACAGGGCGGCTCACCCCTCCACTTT. Amino acids: CASSWGQGGSPLHF.

This clonotype came up a few times. The CDR3 here is CASSNGPAGVREQYF. The CDR3 nucleotides read TGTGCCAGCAGTAACGGGCCAGCGGGAGTCCGCGAGCAGTACTTC. V gene TRBV6-5 combines with J gene TRBJ2-7; the match to TRBD2 covers 8 bases. This CDR3 is 15 amino acids long. The V gene's germline CDR1 is MNHEY and CDR2 SVGAGI. The V gene end was trimmed by 5 bases and the J gene end by 6 bases; junction bases not matched to a gene: 12.